This TCR beta chain emerged from a study of human T cells and chemical hapten exposure. Broader study findings: With DPC sensitization, TCRs exceeding 1 in 1000 frequency showed no change.

Each cDNA molecule in the library carried unique molecular identifiers. TCRdb re-derived calls from the RACE reads in MiXCR, one entry per CDR3 protein. The sample consists of 130,000 or so distinct CDR3 sequences, about 9% of them appearing once. Worth noting for this clonotype: Its antigen is as yet unknown.

The time point: healthy volunteer bleed at 2 weeks. The authors extracted total RNA from unfractionated whole blood. The receptor was isolated from a male donor in good health. Some clones in this sample may be carry-over from other donors' samples. Material for sequencing was whole blood.

CDR3 nucleotides: TGTGCCAGCAGCTCCCGTAGCGGGAGGGCCGTGAATGAGCAGTTCTTC. Residues: CASSSRSGRAVNEQFF. This chain links TRBV11-3 with TRBJ2-1; 11 bases map to TRBD2. This CDR3 region has 16 residues. Per the germline V gene, CDR1 is SGHNT and CDR2 is YENEEA. With V trimmed by 4 bases and J by 7 bases, 9 bases remained unmatched.